A single sample is the source of the 16 T cell receptor beta chains below, sequenced in a study of control samples from healthy donors and cancer patients. Repertoires were generated with immunoSEQ multiplex PCR, while TCRdb's copy carries only in-frame clones and drops some. Of fewer than 200,000 clones in the sample, around 90% were seen once. The sequenced sample consisted of blood. These receptors came from a woman aged 45-65 years in good health.

This clone has more than one count but fewer than ten. This chain links TRBV7-8 with TRBJ1-1; tentatively, D is TRBD1 (6 bases). Germline V lookup: CDR1 SGHVS, CDR2 FQNEAQ. The CDR3 length is 16 residues. Trimming took 5 bases from V and 0 from J, leaving 16 bases between them. The CDR3 DNA reads as TGTGCCAGCAGCAGATCAGGGGCGATGATGAACACTGAAGCTTTCTTT. Protein product: CASSRSGAMMNTEAFF. Complete variable domain (other parts from reference TRBV7-8 and TRBJ1-1): GAGVSQSPRYKVAKRGQDVALRCDPISGHVSLFWYQQALGQGPEFLTYFQNEAQLDKSGLPSDRFFAERPEGSVSTLKIQRTQQEDSAVYLCASSRSGAMMNTEAFFGQGTRLTVV.

The rearrangement uses TRBV29-1 and TRBJ1-5, with D hard to call. The V gene lost 0 bases and the J gene lost 5 bases, with 5 bases spanning the gap. The CDR3 runs 12 residues. Germline CDR1 reads SQVTM; CDR2 reads ANQGSEA. The CDR3, as DNA: TGCAGCGTTGAAGAAGGAGATCAGCCCCAGCATTTT. Protein sequence: CSVEEGDQPQHF.

The rearrangement joins TRBV6-1 to TRBJ1-3; D gene uncertain. The V and J ends lost 2 bases and 0 bases respectively, with 8 bases between them. The CDR3 is made up of 15 amino acids. Germline V CDR1 and CDR2: MNHNS, SASEGT. The DNA for the CDR3 is TGTGCCAGCAGTGAAAGCGGATACTCTGGAAACACCATATATTTT. It specifies CASSESGYSGNTIYF.

The gene calls are TRBV7-2 and TRBJ1-2; TRBD1 aligns across 7 bases. Germline V lookup: CDR1 SGHTA, CDR2 FQGNSA. The CDR3 totals 14 residues. The V and J ends lost 1 base and 8 bases, in that order; junction bases with no gene match: 7. This CDR3 reads CASSLGPTGEGYTF. CDR3 DNA: TGTGCCAGCAGCTTAGGCCCTACAGGGGAAGGCTACACCTTC.

The CDR3 DNA sequence: TGTGCCAGCAGCTTGGCCGGGTCTAGCGGGACACGCAATGAGCAGTTCTTC. Its translation is CASSLAGSSGTRNEQFF. The chain employs TRBV5-4 and TRBJ2-1; 9 bases line up with TRBD2. The V segment lost 0 bases and the J segment 6 bases; nucleotides outside the gene matches: 10. Germline V gene data show CDR1 as SGHNT and CDR2 as YYREEE (reference sequence). This CDR3 is built from 17 residues.

The chain recombines TRBV6-5 with TRBJ1-3; D not resolved. The V gene lost 3 bases and the J gene lost 6 bases, with 12 bases spanning the gap. The V gene's germline CDR1 is MNHEY and CDR2 SVGAGI. The CDR3 runs to 14 residues. The CDR3 region has the DNA TGTGCCAGCAGTTATGGAACGCGGGAAAACACCATATATTTT. Translation gives CASSYGTRENTIYF.

This rearrangement joins TRBV23-1 to TRBJ1-3; possibly TRBD1 for D (6 bases). TRBV23-1 counts as an open reading frame of uncertain function. The CDR3 covers 18 residues. The V gene lost 0 bases and the J gene lost 1 base, with 16 bases spanning the gap. CDR3 sequence: CASSQSSTGLGSGNTIYF. DNA for the CDR3: TGCGCCAGCAGTCAATCTAGTACAGGGTTAGGGTCTGGAAACACCATATATTTT.

The chain uses TRBV7-2 and TRBJ2-3, with D perhaps matching TRBD2 (5 bases). Germline V gene data show CDR1 as SGHTA and CDR2 as FQGNSA. The CDR3 has 14 residues. V was pared by 4 bases and J by 0 bases, with 8 bases between. The CDR3 sequence is CASSSGYSTDTQYF. DNA for the CDR3: TGTGCCAGCAGCTCGGGATACAGCACAGATACGCAGTATTTT.

V and J are TRBV6-5 and TRBJ2-3; 10 bases align to TRBD2. The CDR3 extends over 15 amino acids. V lost 5 bases to trimming and J lost 2 bases; unmatched junction nucleotides: 4. The germline gives CDR1 MNHEY, CDR2 SVGAGI. CDR3 DNA sequence: TGTGCCAGCAGTAGCGGGAGGGCGGTCACAGATACGCAGTATTTT. Its translation: CASSSGRAVTDTQYF.

This clone was picked up a small number of times. The chain is built from TRBV5-1 and TRBJ2-2; 7 positions agree with TRBD1. The trim removed 0 bases at V and 5 bases at J, leaving 7 bases unmatched. Germline V lookup: CDR1 SGHRS, CDR2 YFSETQ. The length of the CDR3 is 16 residues. The CDR3: CASSLAATGETGELFF. The CDR3 DNA reads TGCGCCAGCAGCTTGGCCGCCACAGGGGAGACCGGGGAGCTGTTTTTT.

This clone was detected once. The chain recombines TRBV5-4 with TRBJ1-2; D might be TRBD1 (6 bases). The CDR3 loop spans 15 amino acids. The germline V gene has CDR1 SGHNT and CDR2 YYREEE (reference sequence). Trimming removed 0 bases at V and 7 bases at J, with 16 bases between. CDR3 region: CASSLVGGSGVGYTF. The CDR3 DNA reads as TGTGCCAGCAGCTTGGTCGGAGGGTCAGGGGTTGGCTACACCTTC.

This clone was seen at least ten times. This sequence joins TRBV14 and TRBJ2-7; unclear D gene. CDR3 length: 13 residues. In germline, CDR1 is SGHDN, CDR2 FVKESK. V was pared by 2 bases and J by 6 bases, with 11 bases between. CDR3 DNA sequence: TGTGCCAGCAGCCAAAGCGCCTGGGGCGAGCAGTACTTC. Its protein is CASSQSAWGEQYF.

V usage is TRBV5-4 and J usage is TRBJ2-5; D is ambiguous. This CDR3 has 12 amino acids. Deletions cut 4 bases from V and 5 bases from J, with 9 bases between. Germline V gives CDR1 SGHNT, CDR2 YYREEE (reference sequence). CDR3 protein: CASSGYRETQYF. In nucleotides, the CDR3 is TGTGCCAGCAGCGGTTACCGGGAGACCCAGTACTTC.

As for this clone: Its ends do not fully match the called genes, so a read error is possible. The chain combines TRBV7-9 with TRBJ2-5; the D call may be TRBD1 or TRBD2 (5 bases each). Germline lookup yields CDR1 SEHNR and CDR2 FQNEAQ (reference sequence). This CDR3 contains 14 residues. The CDR3 reads CASSGTIGQATQYF. The CDR3 DNA is TGTGCCAGCAGTGGGACCATCGGCCAAGCGACCCAGTACTTC.

This chain links TRBV15 with TRBJ1-4; unclear D gene. CDR3 length: 13 residues. From germline, CDR1 is LNHNV and CDR2 YYDKDF (reference sequence). V was shortened by 5 bases and J by 4 bases, with 8 bases between the two germline ends. As DNA, the CDR3 is TGTGCCACCAGCGGCCACAGTAATGAAAAACTGTTTTTT. Translation: CATSGHSNEKLFF.

The J gene is TRBJ2-7, the V gene TRBV9; the D gene is possibly TRBD1 (7 bases). V dropped 3 bases and J dropped 4 bases, with 26 bases sitting between them. Germline assignment: CDR1 SGDLS and CDR2 YYNGEE. This CDR3 region has 18 residues. The CDR3 sequence: CASSAEQGLGQPTYEQYF. The CDR3, as DNA: TGTGCCAGCAGCGCCGAGCAGGGACTGGGACAGCCCACTTACGAGCAGTACTTC.